The 27 T cell receptor beta chains below all came from one sample that was sequenced in a study of blood T cell repertoires in COVID-19. Profiling relied on immunoSEQ multiplex PCR, and the TCRdb table lists in-frame clones only, not all of them. The sample carries roughly 260,000 clones, 75% to 90% recorded once. Sequencing input: peripheral blood. The receptor set was obtained from a woman aged 50 to 65 who had recovered from COVID-19.

The table lists this clone with a count of one. This chain uses TRBV27 with TRBJ2-5, with TRBD2 as a possible D gene (6 bases). The germline V and J ends were trimmed by 5 bases and 4 bases, with 17 bases remaining between them. Germline CDR1 MNHEY, CDR2 SMNVEV (reference sequence). The CDR3 consists of 15 residues. The CDR3: CASSTTRFPSETQYF. The CDR3 DNA reads as TGTGCCAGCAGTACGACTAGGTTCCCCTCAGAGACCCAGTACTTC.

This chain joins TRBV5-6 and TRBJ2-7; a possible D gene is TRBD2 (5 bases). Per the germline V gene, CDR1 is SGHDT and CDR2 is YYEEEE. Trimming stripped 4 bases from V and 2 bases from J, with 13 bases between. The CDR3 extends over 14 amino acids. CDR3 amino acids: CASSRTPGAYEQYF. In DNA form, the CDR3 reads TGTGCCAGCAGCAGGACTCCCGGGGCCTACGAGCAGTACTTC.

In this sample, this clone turned up once. This CDR3 reads CASSQDLGAGGRETQYF. As DNA, the CDR3 is TGCGCCAGCAGCCAAGATTTAGGGGCGGGGGGGCGAGAGACCCAGTACTTC. V and J are TRBV4-3 and TRBJ2-5, with TRBD2 matching 9 bases. The CDR3 contains 17 residues. The germline gives CDR1 LGHNA, CDR2 YSLEER. V trimming: 0 bases; J trimming: 4 bases; junction bases outside the gene matches: 9.

This clone has a handful of counts. CDR3 DNA sequence: TGTGCCAGCAGTGAATCCCTAGGACAGGGGGCGAGGATTTCACCCCTCCACTTT. As protein: CASSESLGQGARISPLHF. The V call is TRBV25-1, the J call TRBJ1-6; 11 nucleotides agree with TRBD1. The V and J ends lost 1 base and 9 bases, in that order; junction bases with no gene match: 11. Germline CDR1 MGHDK, CDR2 SYGVNS. The CDR3 loop spans 18 amino acids. Full variable domain (missing parts from reference TRBV25-1 and TRBJ1-6): EADIYQTPRYLVIGTGKKITLECSQTMGHDKMYWYQQDPGMELHLIHYSYGVNSTEKGDLSSESTVSRIRTEHFPLTLESARPSHTSQYLCASSESLGQGARISPLHFGNGTRLTVT.

V usage is TRBV9 and J usage is TRBJ2-7, with TRBD2 matching 8 bases. The germline CDR1 and CDR2 sequences are SGDLS and YYNGEE. J lost 6 bases, V lost 4 bases, and 9 bases had no gene match. This CDR3 region has 14 residues. CDR3 protein: CASSFTRGGCEQYF. The CDR3 DNA is TGTGCCAGCAGCTTTACCCGGGGGGGCTGCGAGCAGTACTTC.

The chain employs TRBV6-2 or TRBV6-3 and TRBJ2-1; the D gene is possibly TRBD2 (5 bases). Germline V CDR1 and CDR2: MNHEY, SVGEGT. CDR3 length equals 17 residues. Trimming removed 4 bases at V and 0 bases at J, with 16 bases between. CDR3 sequence reads: CASSLNSGFSSYNEQFF. The CDR3 DNA reads as TGTGCCAGCAGTTTGAATTCGGGATTCAGCTCCTACAATGAGCAGTTCTTC.

V is TRBV28 and J is TRBJ2-7; possibly TRBD2 for D (6 bases). Per the germline V gene, CDR1 is MDHEN and CDR2 is SYDVKM. V was pared by 3 bases and J by 5 bases, with 14 bases between. The length of the CDR3 is 14 residues. The CDR3 spells CASSFGGLGHEQYF. The CDR3, as DNA: TGTGCCAGCAGTTTTGGAGGGTTGGGACACGAGCAGTACTTC.

This chain connects TRBV10-3 to TRBJ2-7, with 12 bases aligning to TRBD2. After removal of 3 bases from V and 4 bases from J, the junction contained 7 bases not matched to a gene. Germline CDR1 is ENHRY and CDR2 is SYGVKD. The CDR3 is made up of 16 amino acids. The CDR3 here is CAISDRLAGGPYEQYF. The CDR3, as DNA: TGTGCCATCAGTGATCGGCTAGCGGGAGGGCCGTACGAGCAGTACTTC.

Written as DNA, the CDR3 is TGTGCCAGCAGTGGTAGGCCGGACAGAAACACTGAAGCTTTCTTT. Translating it yields CASSGRPDRNTEAFF. The chain combines TRBV9 with TRBJ1-1; TRBD1 is a possible D gene (6 bases). In germline, CDR1 is SGDLS, CDR2 YYNGEE. V was pared by 5 bases and J by 2 bases, with 16 bases between. This CDR3 is 15 amino acids long.

The chain recombines TRBV5-5 with TRBJ1-3; no firm D call. The V and J ends lost 0 bases and 0 bases respectively, with 13 bases between them. Germline loops: CDR1 SGHKS, CDR2 YYEKEE (reference sequence). This CDR3 region has 17 residues. This chain's CDR3 is CASSLVDQVLSGNTIYF. The CDR3 bases are TGTGCCAGCAGCTTGGTTGATCAGGTGCTCTCTGGAAACACCATATATTTT.

This chain uses TRBV7-9 with TRBJ1-1, with 10 bases aligning to TRBD1. With 5 bases clipped from V and 3 bases from J, the junction kept 12 bases outside the gene matches. The V gene's germline CDR1 is SEHNR and CDR2 FQNEAQ (reference sequence). This CDR3 comprises 17 residues. CDR3 coding DNA: TGTGCCAGCAGCCCCGGGGGGACAGGGGCCGCTGACACTGAAGCTTTCTTT. Amino acids: CASSPGGTGAADTEAFF.

The genes are TRBV10-3 and TRBJ2-3; D ambiguous. Germline CDR1 and CDR2: ENHRY and SYGVKD. The V and J ends lost 6 bases and 1 base respectively, with 17 bases between them. The CDR3 length is 16 residues. The CDR3 sequence is CAIRVFGMGGTDTQYF. The CDR3 coding sequence is TGTGCCATCAGGGTCTTTGGAATGGGCGGCACAGATACGCAGTATTTT.

The gene calls are TRBV28 and TRBJ1-3; D is undetermined. With 8 bases removed from V and 4 bases from J, the gap between germline ends came to 9 bases. Germline V gene sequence: CDR1 MDHEN, CDR2 SYDVKM. The CDR3 extends over 12 amino acids. For the CDR3, the DNA is TGTGCCAGCGAGGCGTCAGGAAACACCATATATTTT. Translating it yields CASEASGNTIYF.

The chain carries TRBV7-2 and TRBJ2-5; possible D gene TRBD1, 5 bases. Germline CDR1 and CDR2: SGHTA and FQGNSA. V lost 5 bases to trimming and J lost 1 base, with 8 bases between them. The CDR3 is 13 amino acids. The CDR3 sequence is CASSRQRQETQYF. CDR3 coding DNA: TGTGCCAGCAGCCGACAGCGCCAAGAGACCCAGTACTTC.

The chain employs TRBV5-1 and TRBJ2-3; D remains ambiguous. The V gene lost 0 bases and the J gene lost 2 bases, with 7 bases spanning the gap. CDR3 length equals 14 residues. Germline lookup yields CDR1 SGHRS and CDR2 YFSETQ. The CDR3, as DNA: TGCGCCAGCAGCTTGGGGGCTATCACAGATACGCAGTATTTT. Residues: CASSLGAITDTQYF.

The J gene is TRBJ2-1, the V gene TRBV7-9; D possibly corresponds to TRBD1 (6 bases). This CDR3 spans 16 amino acids. The germline CDR1 and CDR2 sequences are SEHNR and FQNEAQ (reference sequence). Trimming stripped 5 bases from V and 7 bases from J, with 21 bases between. CDR3 nucleotides: TGTGCCAGCAGCGCGGGTTCAAGGATAAGGGGGAATGAGCAGTTCTTC. It is translated as CASSAGSRIRGNEQFF. Together with reference TRBV7-9 and TRBJ2-1, the CDR3 gives the full variable domain: DTGVSQNPRHKITKRGQNVTFRCDPISEHNRLYWYRQTLGQGPEFLTYFQNEAQLEKSRLLSDRFSAERPKGSFSTLEIQRTEQGDSAMYLCASSAGSRIRGNEQFFGPGTRLTVL.

The gene calls are TRBV27 and TRBJ2-7; TRBD2 aligns across 10 bases. Germline CDR1 MNHEY, CDR2 SMNVEV (reference sequence). This CDR3 is 14 amino acids long. J was trimmed by 3 bases and V by 3 bases; bases with no gene match: 2. The CDR3 DNA reads TGTGCCAGCAGTTTGATAGCGGGGGGCTACGAGCAGTACTTC. It codes for CASSLIAGGYEQYF.

The table lists this clone with a count of one. The V call is TRBV9, the J call TRBJ2-1, with TRBD2 matching 11 bases. The CDR3 length is 19 residues. Trimming removed 4 bases from V and 0 bases from J; junction bases left unmatched: 12. Germline CDR1 is SGDLS and CDR2 is YYNGEE. The CDR3 DNA is TGTGCCAGCAGCCCTTTAGGCCCGCTAGCGGGGGGCTCCTACAATGAGCAGTTCTTC. Its protein product is CASSPLGPLAGGSYNEQFF.

The chain employs TRBV15 and TRBJ1-1, with a tentative D call TRBD1 (5 bases). The length of the CDR3 is 16 residues. Germline loops: CDR1 LNHNV, CDR2 YYDKDF (reference sequence). Trimming took 2 bases from V and 4 from J, leaving 17 bases between them. CDR3 region: CATSRISGRGVTEAFF. The CDR3 DNA is TGTGCCACCAGCAGAATTAGTGGACGGGGGGTCACTGAAGCTTTCTTT.

The chain couples TRBV27 to TRBJ1-6, with D uncertain. V lost 3 bases to trimming and J lost 9 bases, with 9 bases between them. CDR1 MNHEY and CDR2 SMNVEV come from the germline V gene (reference sequence). The CDR3 spans 13 residues. The CDR3 region has the DNA TGTGCCAGCAGTTTGAACGCCGGTTCACCCCTCCACTTT. It encodes CASSLNAGSPLHF.

The chain has TRBV4-3 and TRBJ1-2; D gene ambiguous. This CDR3 spans 14 amino acids. Germline loops: CDR1 LGHNA, CDR2 YSLEER. With 1 base removed from V and 8 bases from J, the gap between germline ends came to 14 bases. CDR3 nucleotide sequence: TGCGCCAGCAGCCAAGTGCAGGTGAAGGAAGGCTACACCTTC. Translation gives CASSQVQVKEGYTF.

The genes are TRBV28 and TRBJ1-6, with no clear D. There are 11 residues in the CDR3. The germline gives CDR1 MDHEN, CDR2 SYDVKM. Trimming took 7 bases from V and 7 from J, leaving 5 bases between them. CDR3 protein: CASMRNSPLHF. CDR3 DNA sequence: TGTGCCAGCATGAGGAATTCACCCCTCCACTTT.

The chain carries TRBV4-1 and TRBJ1-1; unclear D gene. This CDR3 region has 15 residues. CDR1 is MGHRA and CDR2 is YSYEKL in the germline V gene. Trimming took 6 bases from V and 4 from J, leaving 18 bases between them. The CDR3 reads CASSLRNGVSTEAFF. The CDR3, as DNA: TGCGCCAGCAGTTTAAGGAACGGGGTATCCACTGAAGCTTTCTTT.

This chain connects TRBV7-2 to TRBJ1-6, with D unclear. Trimming pared 6 bases from V and 9 bases from J, leaving 15 bases between. In germline, CDR1 is SGHTA, CDR2 FQGNSA. The CDR3 is made up of 14 amino acids. The chain's CDR3 is CASSPRSLGSPLHF. The CDR3 nucleotides are TGTGCCAGCAGTCCTAGGTCCCTGGGTTCACCCCTCCACTTT.

The chain carries TRBV2 and TRBJ1-2; 10 bases are a match to TRBD1. Trimming removed 4 bases from V and 8 bases from J; junction bases left unmatched: 7. Germline V gene lookup returns CDR1 SNHLY and CDR2 FYNNEI. The CDR3 consists of 14 residues. The CDR3 nucleotides read TGTGCCAGCAGTGTCGGGACAGGGGTAGGAGGCTACACCTTC. This gives the protein CASSVGTGVGGYTF.

Worth noting for this clone: Different DNA sequences within this sample yield the same CDR3. This sequence joins TRBV5-1 and TRBJ2-5, with D maybe TRBD1 (6 bases). The CDR3 loop spans 14 amino acids. Trimming shortened V by 0 bases and J by 4 bases, and 10 bases separated the two germline ends. Germline-derived CDR1 and CDR2 are SGHRS and YFSETQ. CDR3 DNA sequence: TGCGCCAGCAGCTTGGCCGGCAGGGGAGAGACCCAGTACTTC. Protein sequence: CASSLAGRGETQYF.

This clone was seen once. V is TRBV10-3 and J is TRBJ1-4, with 11 bases matching TRBD1. J lost 9 bases, V lost 6 bases, and 3 bases had no gene match. This CDR3 has 13 amino acids. CDR1 ENHRY and CDR2 SYGVKD come from the germline V gene. In nucleotides, the CDR3 is TGTGCCATCAGCTCGGACAGGGGGCAAAAACTGTTTTTT. Residues: CAISSDRGQKLFF.